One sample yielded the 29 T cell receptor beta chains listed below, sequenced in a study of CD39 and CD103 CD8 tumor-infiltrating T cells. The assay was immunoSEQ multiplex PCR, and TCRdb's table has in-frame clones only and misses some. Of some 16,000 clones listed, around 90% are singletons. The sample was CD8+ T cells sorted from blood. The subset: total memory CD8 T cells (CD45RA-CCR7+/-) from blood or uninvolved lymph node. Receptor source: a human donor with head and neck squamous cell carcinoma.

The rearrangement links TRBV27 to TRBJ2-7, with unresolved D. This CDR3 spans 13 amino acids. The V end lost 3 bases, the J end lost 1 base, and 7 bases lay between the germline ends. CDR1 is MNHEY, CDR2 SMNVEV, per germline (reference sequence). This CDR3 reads CASSFHPSYEQYF. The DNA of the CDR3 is TGTGCCAGCAGTTTTCACCCATCCTACGAGCAGTACTTC.

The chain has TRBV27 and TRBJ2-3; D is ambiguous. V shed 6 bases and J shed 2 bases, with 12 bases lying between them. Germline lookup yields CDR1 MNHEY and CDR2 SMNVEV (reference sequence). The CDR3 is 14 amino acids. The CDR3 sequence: CASSLGSHTDTQYF. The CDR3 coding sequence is TGTGCCAGCAGCTTGGGTTCTCACACAGATACGCAGTATTTT.

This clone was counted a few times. This chain's CDR3 is CASSPGQGISPLHF. In DNA, the CDR3 is TGTGCCAGCAGCCCGGGACAGGGGATTTCACCCCTCCACTTT. The V call is TRBV7-9, the J call TRBJ1-6, with TRBD1 matching 10 bases. Per the germline V gene, CDR1 is SEHNR and CDR2 is FQNEAQ (reference sequence). The CDR3 extends over 14 amino acids. J was trimmed by 9 bases and V by 5 bases; bases with no gene match: 4.

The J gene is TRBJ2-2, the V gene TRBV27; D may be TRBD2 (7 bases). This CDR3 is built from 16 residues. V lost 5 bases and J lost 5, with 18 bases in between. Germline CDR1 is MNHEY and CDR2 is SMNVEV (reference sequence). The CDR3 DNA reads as TGTGCCAGCAGTCCCCTGGGGGGGGGCCTAACCGGGGAGCTGTTTTTT. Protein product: CASSPLGGGLTGELFF.

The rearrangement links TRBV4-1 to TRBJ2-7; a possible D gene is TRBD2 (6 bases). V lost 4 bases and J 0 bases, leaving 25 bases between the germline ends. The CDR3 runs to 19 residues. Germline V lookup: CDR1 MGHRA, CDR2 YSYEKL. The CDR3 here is CASSPLAAGRIMASYEQYF. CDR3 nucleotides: TGCGCCAGCAGCCCCCTCGCGGCGGGGCGGATTATGGCCTCCTACGAGCAGTACTTC.

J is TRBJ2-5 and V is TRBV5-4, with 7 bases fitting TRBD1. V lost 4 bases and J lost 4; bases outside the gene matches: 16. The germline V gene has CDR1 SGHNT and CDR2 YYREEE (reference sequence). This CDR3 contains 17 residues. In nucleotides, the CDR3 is TGTGCCAGCAGCCCCGAACCGGGACAGTGGTTTTCAGAGACCCAGTACTTC. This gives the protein CASSPEPGQWFSETQYF.

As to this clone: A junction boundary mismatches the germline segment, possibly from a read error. The CDR3 spells CASCIPLTGELFF. CDR3 DNA: TGTGCCAGTTGTATACCCCTAACCGGGGAGCTGTTTTTT. This chain uses TRBV19 with TRBJ2-2; D gene unclear. Germline V gene sequence: CDR1 LNHDA, CDR2 SQIVND (reference sequence). The CDR3 contains 13 residues.

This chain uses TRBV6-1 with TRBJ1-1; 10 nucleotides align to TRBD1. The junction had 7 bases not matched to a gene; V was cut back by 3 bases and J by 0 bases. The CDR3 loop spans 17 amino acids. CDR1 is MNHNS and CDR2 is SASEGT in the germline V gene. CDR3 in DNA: TGTGCCAGCAGTGACTGGGACAGGGGATCTGTGAACACTGAAGCTTTCTTT. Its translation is CASSDWDRGSVNTEAFF.

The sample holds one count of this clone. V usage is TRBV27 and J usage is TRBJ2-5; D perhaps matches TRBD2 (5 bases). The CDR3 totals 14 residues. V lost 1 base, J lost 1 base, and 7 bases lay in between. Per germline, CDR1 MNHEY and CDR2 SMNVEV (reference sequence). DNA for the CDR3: TGTGCCAGCAGTTTATTCGGGGTCCAAGAGACCCAGTACTTC. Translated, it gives CASSLFGVQETQYF.

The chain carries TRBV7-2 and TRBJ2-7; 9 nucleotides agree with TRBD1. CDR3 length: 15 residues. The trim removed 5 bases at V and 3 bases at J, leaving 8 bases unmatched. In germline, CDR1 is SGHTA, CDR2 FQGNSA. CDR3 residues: CASSPRDRDGYEQYF. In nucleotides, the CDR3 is TGTGCCAGCAGCCCCAGGGACAGGGACGGCTACGAGCAGTACTTC.

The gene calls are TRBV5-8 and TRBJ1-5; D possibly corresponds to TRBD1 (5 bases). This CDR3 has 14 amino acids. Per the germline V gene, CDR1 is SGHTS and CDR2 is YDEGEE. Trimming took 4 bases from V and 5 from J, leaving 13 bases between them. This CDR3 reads CASSGGEGHQPQHF. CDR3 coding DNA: TGTGCCAGCAGCGGGGGAGAGGGACATCAGCCCCAGCATTTT.

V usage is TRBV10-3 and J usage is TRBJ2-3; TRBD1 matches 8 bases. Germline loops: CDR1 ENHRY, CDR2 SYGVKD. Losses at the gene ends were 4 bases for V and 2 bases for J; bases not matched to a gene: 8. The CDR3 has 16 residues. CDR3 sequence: CAISAADRVSTDTQYF. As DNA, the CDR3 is TGTGCCATCAGTGCTGCGGACAGGGTGTCCACAGATACGCAGTATTTT.

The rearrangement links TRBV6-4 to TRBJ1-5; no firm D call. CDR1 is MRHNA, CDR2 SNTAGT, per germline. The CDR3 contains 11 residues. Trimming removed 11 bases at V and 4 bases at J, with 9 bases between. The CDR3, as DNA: TGTGCCGTAATGGAGAATCAGCCCCAGCATTTT. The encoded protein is CAVMENQPQHF.

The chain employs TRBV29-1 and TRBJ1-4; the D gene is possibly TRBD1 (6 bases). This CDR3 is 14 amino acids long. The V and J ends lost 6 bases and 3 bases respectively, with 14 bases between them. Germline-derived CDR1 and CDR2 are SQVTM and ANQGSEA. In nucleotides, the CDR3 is TGCAGCGTGGCGTCAGGGGCGGCTAATGAAAAACTGTTTTTT. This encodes CSVASGAANEKLFF.

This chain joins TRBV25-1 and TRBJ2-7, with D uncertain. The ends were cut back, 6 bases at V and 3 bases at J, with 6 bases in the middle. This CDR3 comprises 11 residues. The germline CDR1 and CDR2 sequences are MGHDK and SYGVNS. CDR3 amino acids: CASRSIYEQYF. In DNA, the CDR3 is TGTGCCAGCAGATCCATCTACGAGCAGTACTTC.

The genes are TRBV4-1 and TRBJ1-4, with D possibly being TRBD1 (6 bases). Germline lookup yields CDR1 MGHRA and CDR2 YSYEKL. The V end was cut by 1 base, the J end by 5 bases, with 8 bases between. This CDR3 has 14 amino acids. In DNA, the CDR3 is TGCGCCAGCAGCCAAGCCCAGGGGAATGAAAAACTGTTTTTT. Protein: CASSQAQGNEKLFF.

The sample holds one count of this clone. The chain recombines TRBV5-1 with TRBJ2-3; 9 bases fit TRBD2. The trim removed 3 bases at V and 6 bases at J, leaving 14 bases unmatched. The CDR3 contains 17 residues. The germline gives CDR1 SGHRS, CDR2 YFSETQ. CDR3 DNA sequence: TGCGCCAGCAGCTCGGAACAAGCGGGGGGCCGGTGGGATACGCAGTATTTT. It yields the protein CASSSEQAGGRWDTQYF.

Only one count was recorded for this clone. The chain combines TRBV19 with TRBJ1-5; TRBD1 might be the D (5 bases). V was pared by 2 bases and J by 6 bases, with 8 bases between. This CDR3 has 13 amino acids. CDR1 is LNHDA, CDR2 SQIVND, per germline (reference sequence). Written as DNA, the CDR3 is TGTGCCAGTAGTATACAGGGAAGTCAGCCCCAGCATTTT. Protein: CASSIQGSQPQHF. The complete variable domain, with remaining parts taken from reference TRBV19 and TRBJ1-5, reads DGGITQSPKYLFRKEGQNVTLSCEQNLNHDAMYWYRQDPGQGLRLIYYSQIVNDFQKGDIAEGYSVSREKKESFPLTVTSAQKNPTAFYLCASSIQGSQPQHFGDGTRLSIL.

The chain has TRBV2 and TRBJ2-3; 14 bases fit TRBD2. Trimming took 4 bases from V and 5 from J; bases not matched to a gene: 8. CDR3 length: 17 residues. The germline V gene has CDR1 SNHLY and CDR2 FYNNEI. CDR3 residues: CASSARLAGGSGDTQYF. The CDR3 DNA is TGTGCCAGCAGTGCTCGACTAGCGGGGGGGTCAGGAGATACGCAGTATTTT.

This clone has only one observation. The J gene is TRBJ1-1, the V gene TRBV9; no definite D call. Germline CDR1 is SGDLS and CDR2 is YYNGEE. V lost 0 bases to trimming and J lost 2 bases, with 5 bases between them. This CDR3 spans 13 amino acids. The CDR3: CASSVATNTEAFF. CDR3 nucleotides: TGTGCCAGCAGCGTAGCTACTAACACTGAAGCTTTCTTT.

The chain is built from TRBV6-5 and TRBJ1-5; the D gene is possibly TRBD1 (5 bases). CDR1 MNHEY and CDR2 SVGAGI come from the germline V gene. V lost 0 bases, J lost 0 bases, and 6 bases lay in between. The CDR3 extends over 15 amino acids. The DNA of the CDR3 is TGTGCCAGCAGTTACTCAGGGGATAGCAATCAGCCCCAGCATTTT. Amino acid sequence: CASSYSGDSNQPQHF.

The CDR3 sequence: CASSPPGGQPQHF. The DNA for the CDR3 is TGCGCCAGCAGCCCCCCGGGTGGTCAGCCCCAGCATTTT. The chain has TRBV4-1 and TRBJ1-5; D remains ambiguous. CDR3 length: 13 amino acids. Germline lookup yields CDR1 MGHRA and CDR2 YSYEKL. Deletions cut 4 bases from V and 6 bases from J, with 10 bases between.

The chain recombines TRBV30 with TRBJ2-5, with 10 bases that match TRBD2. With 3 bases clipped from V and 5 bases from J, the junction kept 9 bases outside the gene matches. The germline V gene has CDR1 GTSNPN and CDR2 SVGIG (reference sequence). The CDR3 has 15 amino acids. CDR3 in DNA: TGTGCCTGGAGCCCCGGGACTAGCGATACCGAGACCCAGTACTTC. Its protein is CAWSPGTSDTETQYF. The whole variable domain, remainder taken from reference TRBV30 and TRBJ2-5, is SQTIHQWPATLVQPVGSPLSLECTVEGTSNPNLYWYRQAAGRGLQLLFYSVGIGQISSEVPQNLSASRPQDRQFILSSKKLLLSDSGFYLCAWSPGTSDTETQYFGPGTRLLVL.

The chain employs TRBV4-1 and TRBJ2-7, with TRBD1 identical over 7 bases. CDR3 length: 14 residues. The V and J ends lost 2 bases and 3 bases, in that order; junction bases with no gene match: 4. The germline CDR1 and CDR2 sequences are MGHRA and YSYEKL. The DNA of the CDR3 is TGCGCCAGCAGCCAAACCGGGACAGACTACGAGCAGTACTTC. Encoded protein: CASSQTGTDYEQYF.

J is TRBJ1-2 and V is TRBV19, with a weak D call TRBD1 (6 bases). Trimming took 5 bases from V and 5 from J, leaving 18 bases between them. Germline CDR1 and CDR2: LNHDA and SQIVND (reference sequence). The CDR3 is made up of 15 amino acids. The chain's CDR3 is CASSAAGADPYGYTF. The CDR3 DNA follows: TGTGCCAGTAGTGCCGCAGGGGCAGACCCTTATGGCTACACCTTC. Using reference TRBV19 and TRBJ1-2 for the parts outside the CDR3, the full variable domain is DGGITQSPKYLFRKEGQNVTLSCEQNLNHDAMYWYRQDPGQGLRLIYYSQIVNDFQKGDIAEGYSVSREKKESFPLTVTSAQKNPTAFYLCASSAAGADPYGYTFGSGTRLTVV.

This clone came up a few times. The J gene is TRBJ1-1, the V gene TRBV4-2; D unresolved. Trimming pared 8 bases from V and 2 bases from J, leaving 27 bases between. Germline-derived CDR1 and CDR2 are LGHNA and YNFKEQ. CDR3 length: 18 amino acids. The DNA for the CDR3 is TGTGCCAGCGACGGGCGTAGCACAGTCGGCGCTACTAACACTGAAGCTTTCTTT. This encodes CASDGRSTVGATNTEAFF.

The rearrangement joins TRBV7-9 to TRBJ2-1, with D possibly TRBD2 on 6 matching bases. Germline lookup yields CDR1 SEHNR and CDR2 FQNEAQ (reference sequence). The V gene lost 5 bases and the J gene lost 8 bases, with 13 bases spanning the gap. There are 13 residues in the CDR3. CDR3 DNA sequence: TGTGCCAGCAGCGTCCTGACTAGTGATGAGCAGTTCTTC. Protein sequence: CASSVLTSDEQFF.

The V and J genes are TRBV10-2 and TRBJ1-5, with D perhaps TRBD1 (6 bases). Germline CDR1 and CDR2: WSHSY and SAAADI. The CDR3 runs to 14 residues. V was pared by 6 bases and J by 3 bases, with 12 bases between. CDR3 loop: CASSDTGINQPQHF. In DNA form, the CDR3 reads TGCGCCAGCAGCGACACAGGGATCAATCAGCCCCAGCATTTT.

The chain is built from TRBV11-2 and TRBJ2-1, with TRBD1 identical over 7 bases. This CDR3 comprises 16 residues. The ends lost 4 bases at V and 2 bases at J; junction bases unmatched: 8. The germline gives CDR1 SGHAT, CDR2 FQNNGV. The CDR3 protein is CASSSADRAPYNEQFF. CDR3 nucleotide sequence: TGTGCCAGCAGCTCGGCCGACAGGGCCCCCTACAATGAGCAGTTCTTC.